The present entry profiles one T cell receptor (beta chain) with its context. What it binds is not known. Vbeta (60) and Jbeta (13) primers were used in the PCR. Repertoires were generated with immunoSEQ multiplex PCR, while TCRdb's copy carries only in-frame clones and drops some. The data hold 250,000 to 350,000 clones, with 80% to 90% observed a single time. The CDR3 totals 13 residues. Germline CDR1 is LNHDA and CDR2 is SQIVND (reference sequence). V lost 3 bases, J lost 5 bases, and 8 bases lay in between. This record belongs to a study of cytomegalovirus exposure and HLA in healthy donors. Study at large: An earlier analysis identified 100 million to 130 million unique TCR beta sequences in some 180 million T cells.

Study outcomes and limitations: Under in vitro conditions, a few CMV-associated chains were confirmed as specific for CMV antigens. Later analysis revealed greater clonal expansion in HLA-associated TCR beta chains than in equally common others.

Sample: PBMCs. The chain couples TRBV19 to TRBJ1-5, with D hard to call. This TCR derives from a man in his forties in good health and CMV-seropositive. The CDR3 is CASSIGGYQPQHF. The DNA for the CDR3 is TGTGCCAGTAGTATCGGAGGGTATCAGCCCCAGCATTTT. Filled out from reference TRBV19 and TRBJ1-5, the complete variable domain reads DGGITQSPKYLFRKEGQNVTLSCEQNLNHDAMYWYRQDPGQGLRLIYYSQIVNDFQKGDIAEGYSVSREKKESFPLTVTSAQKNPTAFYLCASSIGGYQPQHFGDGTRLSIL.